This T cell receptor (beta chain) was found in a study of beta chain features in type 1 diabetes. For the study at large: Patients and healthy donors were similar in age, gender and cell yields. Regarding the study as a whole: Any HLA effect on TCRB rearrangement was left unresolved by small sub-analyses. There was a moderate but significant shortening of TCRB CDR3s in all four CD4+ subsets of Type 1 diabetes patients.

Expressed TCRB transcripts were sequenced after all isolated RNA was converted to cDNA. Assay used: immunoSEQ multiplex PCR; TCRdb lists only in-frame clones, some missing. The data hold a few hundred thousand clones, with 27% observed a single time. This clone was counted between two and nine times. The antigen is undetermined. There was one heparinised blood draw per donor, averaging roughly 0.12 L. V shed 2 bases, J shed 0 bases, and the junction held 7 bases outside the gene matches. The CDR3 has 17 amino acids. Germline CDR1 and CDR2: KGHSH and LQKENI. This chain connects TRBV18 to TRBJ2-3; TRBD2 matches at 8 bases. Material for sequencing was central memory CD4+ T cells from blood. This sequence was found in a man between 25 and 39 years old in good health. This CDR3 reads CASSPSVGGGSTDTQYF. The CDR3 DNA sequence: TGTGCCAGCTCACCATCCGTGGGCGGGGGGAGCACAGATACGCAGTATTTT.